This T cell receptor (beta chain) is drawn from a study of blood T cell repertoires in COVID-19. Study context: From T cells, B-cell-depleted T cells, or PBMCs came the material, which was cDNA or gDNA.

This clone has a handful of counts. The CDR3 is 14 residues long. The germline CDR1 and CDR2 sequences are SGHDT and YYEEEE. The J segment lost 7 bases and the V segment lost 3 bases, leaving 6 bases of the junction unmatched. The data were produced by immunoSEQ multiplex PCR, yet TCRdb's version contains in-frame clones alone and is incomplete. This table holds about 150,000 clones, approximately 83% found once. Followed longitudinally, the Seattle patients had been enrolled during active infection. The sequenced material came from peripheral blood. The sequence was obtained from a woman in her fifties or sixties with COVID-19, enrolled during active disease. This chain links TRBV5-6 with TRBJ1-5, with 8 bases matching TRBD1. CDR3: CASSSDRGLQPQHF. For the CDR3, the DNA is TGTGCCAGCAGCTCCGACAGGGGCCTCCAGCCCCAGCATTTT.